The rows below give T cell receptor beta chains drawn from one sample of a study of tumor and adjacent non-tumor tissue in lung cancer. TCRdb recomputed calls from the multiplex PCR reads with MiXCR, one row per CDR3 protein. Of roughly 200,000 distinct CDR3 sequences listed, about two thirds are singletons. The sample taken for sequencing was lung tumor tissue. The receptors were gathered from a man aged 60-69 years with non-small cell lung cancer. The CDR3 runs from the conserved cysteine through the conserved F or W. Each record gives: clone size, V gene, J gene, D gene, CDR3 protein, CDR3 DNA. The D gene is left open where the match is weak. A row's size may be missing; if present it is once, few, many or a size class.

few,TRBV18,TRBJ1-5,.,CASSADSFNQPQHF,TGTGCCAGCTCAGCAGACAGCTTCAATCAGCCCCAGCATTTT
once,TRBV20-1,TRBJ1-5,.,CSARVHPSTDTQHF,TGCAGTGCTAGAGTGCACCCGAGCACAGATACGCAGCATTTT
.,TRBV20-1,TRBJ2-1,.,CSARHSRPSSYNEQFF,TGCAGTGCTAGGCATAGTAGACCTTCGTCCTACAATGAGCAGTTCTTC
.,TRBV10-2,TRBJ2-2,.,CASSDSTVNTGELFF,TGCGCAAGCAGTGACAGTACGGTGAACACCGGGGAGCTGTTTTTT
.,TRBV4-2,TRBJ2-3,TRBD2,CASIQNLGTSNPRTDTQYF,TGTGCCAGCATCCAAAATCTCGGGACTAGCAACCCCCGCACAGATACGCAGTATTTT
.,TRBV20-1,TRBJ1-1,.,CTARDSDIAASNSEAFF,TGCACTGCTAGGGACTCCGACATTGCAGCATCGAACAGTGAAGCTTTCTTT
.,TRBV29-1,TRBJ1-1,.,CSVAGSAEVFF,TGCAGCGTTGCGGGGAGTGCTGAAGTTTTCTTT
.,TRBV20-1,TRBJ2-7,.,CSARPGHSGSSYEQHF,TGCAGTGCTAGGCCGGGACATTCGGGGAGCTCCTACGAGCAGCACTTC
.,TRBV5-6,TRBJ2-5,.,CACSSTGNQESQYF,TGTGCCTGCAGCTCGACAGGAAACCAAGAGAGCCAGTACTTC
.,TRBV11-2,TRBJ2-5,.,CANSSTMGGPKETQYF,TGTGCCAATAGCTCCACTATGGGGGGGCCAAAGGAGACCCAGTACTTC
.,TRBV12-3/TRBV12-4,TRBJ1-1,.,CASSPRDHTDAFF,TGTGCCAGCAGCCCCAGGGACCATACTGACGCTTTCTTT
.,TRBV6-1,TRBJ2-5,.,CASASDAASWDPGETQYF,TGTGCCAGTGCGAGCGACGCTGCTAGTTGGGACCCGGGGGAGACCCAGTACTTC
.,TRBV11-3,TRBJ2-1,.,CASSLLGGAGNEQFF,TGTGCCAGCAGCTTATTAGGGGGTGCTGGAAATGAGCAGTTCTTC
.,TRBV6-5,TRBJ2-1,TRBD1,CASSTGTGYNEQLF,TGTGCCAGCAGTACAGGGACAGGCTACAATGAGCAGCTCTTC
few,TRBV5-5,TRBJ2-1,TRBD2,CASSSIAGGINEQFF,TGTGCCAGCAGCTCCATAGCGGGGGGTATCAATGAGCAGTTCTTC
.,TRBV5-4,TRBJ2-3,.,CASSSPLDTQYF,TGTGCCAGCAGCTCGCCTCTAGATACGCAGTATTTT
many,TRBV20-1,TRBJ2-1,.,CSARDLRGLNEQFF,TGCAGTGCTAGAGACCTCCGGGGACTCAATGAGCAGTTCTTC
.,TRBV30,TRBJ2-7,TRBD2,CVWRTSGRYEQYF,TGTGTATGGAGGACTAGTGGAAGATACGAGCAGTACTTT
.,TRBV7-2,TRBJ1-3,TRBD1,CASSFQGAGTGNNIYF,TGTGCCAGCAGCTTTCAGGGGGCAGGAACTGGAAACAACATATATTTT
.,TRBV11-2,TRBJ2-6,TRBD2,CTSSPTSGGVTGVNVLTF,TGTACCAGCAGTCCAACTAGCGGGGGAGTCACTGGGGTCAACGTCCTGACTTTC
many,TRBV20-1,TRBJ1-1,TRBD1,CSANRGYSEAFF,TGCAGTGCTAACAGGGGATATAGTGAAGCTTTCTTT
.,TRBV20-1,TRBJ1-6,.,CSVSGGAYNSPLHF,TGCAGTGTTAGCGGGGGGGCCTATAATTCACCCCTCCACTTT
.,TRBV20-1,TRBJ1-6,.,CRARNQNSYNSLLHF,TGCAGAGCTAGAAATCAGAACTCCTATAATTCACTCCTCCACTTT
few,TRBV5-4,TRBJ2-1,TRBD2,CASTGTSGSYNEQFF,TGTGCCAGCACGGGGACTAGCGGATCCTACAATGAGCAGTTCTTC
.,TRBV6-5,TRBJ2-7,TRBD1,CASSPLGQGKYEQYF,TGTGCCAGCAGTCCCCTAGGACAGGGCAAGTACGAGCAGTACTTC
once,TRBV12-3/TRBV12-4,TRBJ2-6,.,CASTLAKANVLTF,TGTGCCAGCACATTAGCTAAGGCCAACGTCCTGACTTTC
.,TRBV6-5,TRBJ2-7,.,CASRNGGVTHYEQYF,TGTGCCAGCCGCAATGGGGGAGTCACTCACTACGAGCAATACTTC
.,TRBV29-1,TRBJ2-1,TRBD2,CSVPGLANLREQFF,TGCAGCGTCCCGGGACTAGCGAACCTCCGGGAGCAGTTCTTC
medium-sized,TRBV6-1,TRBJ1-3,.,CASSEGGGSGNTIYF,TGTGCCAGCAGTGAAGGGGGTGGCTCTGGAAACACCATATATTTT
.,TRBV6-2/TRBV6-3,TRBJ2-5,TRBD1,CASIQVGGFETQYF,TGTGCCAGCATTCAGGTAGGGGGCTTTGAGACCCAGTACTTC
once,TRBV11-1,TRBJ2-1,.,CASSTIPKEQFF,TGTGCCAGCAGCACGATCCCCAAAGAGCAGTTCTTC
few,TRBV20-1,TRBJ2-1,TRBD2,CSAPAPGRGTSGASYNEQFF,TGCAGTGCTCCCGCCCCTGGGAGGGGGACTAGCGGGGCGTCCTACAATGAGCAGTTCTTC
once,TRBV6-5,TRBJ1-4,.,CASSSGTEERLFF,TGTGCCAGCAGTTCCGGGACGGAGGAAAGACTGTTTTTT
.,TRBV20-1,TRBJ2-1,.,CSALKPHRPGVIGTYNEQFF,TGCAGTGCCCTTAAACCCCACAGGCCTGGAGTTATTGGCACCTACAATGAGCAGTTCTTC
.,TRBV11-3,TRBJ2-1,TRBD1,CASSLGDSSYNEQFF,TGTGCCAGCAGCTTAGGGGACAGCTCCTACAATGAGCAGTTCTTC
.,TRBV6-5,TRBJ2-5,TRBD2,CASRGSGSETQNF,TGTGCCAGCAGGGGTAGCGGGAGTGAGACCCAGAACTTC
.,TRBV5-4,TRBJ2-1,.,CTSSLDPAYNEQFF,TGTACTAGCAGCTTGGACCCGGCTTACAATGAGCAGTTTTTC
.,TRBV7-8,TRBJ2-5,.,CASSSGPQGYQGTQYF,TGTGCCAGCAGCTCAGGACCCCAGGGTTACCAAGGGACCCAGTACTTC
few,TRBV6-1,TRBJ1-3,.,CTSWTSRNIIYF,TGTACCAGCTGGACAAGCCGAAACATCATATATTTT
.,TRBV20-1,TRBJ2-3,.,CSARSPGTQDTQYF,TGCAGTGCCCGGAGCCCCGGGACCCAAGATACGCAGTATTTT
.,TRBV11-2,TRBJ2-1,TRBD1,CACSLAHRGDEQFF,TGCGCCTGCAGCCTTGCTCACAGGGGCGATGAGCAGTTCTTC
.,TRBV20-1,TRBJ2-3,TRBD1,CSARLRQGGTDMQYF,TGCAGTGCTAGACTAAGACAGGGCGGCACAGATATGCAGTATTTT
once,TRBV4-3,TRBJ2-6,.,CASSLDLGVGANVLTF,TGCGCCAGCAGCCTAGACCTGGGGGTCGGGGCCAACGTCCTGACTTTC
.,TRBV12-3/TRBV12-4,TRBJ2-3,.,CASSLRPPGDTDTQYF,TGTGCCAGCAGTTTAAGACCACCGGGGGACACAGATACGCAGTATTTT
.,TRBV20-1,TRBJ1-1,TRBD1,CSTRRQGRNTEAFF,TGCAGTACTAGGAGACAGGGCCGAAACACTGAAGCTTTCTTT
.,TRBV29-1,TRBJ2-1,.,CNVKTSNLANKQFF,TGCAACGTTAAGACCTCGAATCTGGCAAATAAGCAGTTCTTC
few,TRBV5-1,TRBJ1-4,.,CASSAGGATNEKLFF,TGCGCCAGCAGCGCCGGGGGGGCAACTAATGAAAAACTGTTTTTT
.,TRBV11-3,TRBJ2-1,TRBD2,CASRHRLAWSNEQFF,TGTGCCAGCAGACACAGACTAGCGTGGTCCAATGAGCAGTTCTTC
.,TRBV19,TRBJ2-3,.,CASSMGSSPSTDTQYF,TGTGCCAGTAGCATGGGGAGCTCCCCTAGCACAGATACGCAGTATTTT
.,TRBV5-5,TRBJ1-5,TRBD1,CASSLIGQGGNQPRHF,TGTGCCAGCAGCTTGATCGGACAGGGGGGGAATCAGCCCCGGCATTTT
.,TRBV20-1,TRBJ1-3,.,CSAYPATGIYRNTIYF,TGCAGTGCTTACCCCGCGACAGGAATCTATAGAAACACCATATATTTT